These 3 T cell receptor beta chains were all obtained from the same sample, sequenced in a study of regulatory T cells in long-lasting Graves disease. To make TCR beta libraries, researchers used iRepertoire HTBI primers and Arm-PCR of CDR3 regions. A single record per CDR3 protein comes from TCRdb applying MiXCR to the multiplex PCR reads. Of 350,000 to 550,000 distinct CDR3 sequences listed, 15% are singletons. Time point reported: newly diagnosed GD, antithyroid drugs for less than 3 months. RNA isolated from PBMCs was used to make the TCR library. These data were also filed under a second study, of T cells in Graves' hyperthyroidism and ophthalmopathy.

The source material was peripheral blood mononuclear cells (PBMCs), sampled at new diagnosis, from a patient treated with antithyroid drugs. Receptor source: a woman aged 30 to 39 with Graves disease.

This clonotype was counted many times. V usage is TRBV28 and J usage is TRBJ2-7; TRBD1 might be the D (6 bases). The CDR3 consists of 15 residues. Germline CDR1 is MDHEN and CDR2 is SYDVKM. Trimming took 3 bases from V and 6 from J, leaving 18 bases between them. CDR3 amino acids: CASSFGQSRYSEQYF. CDR3 bases: TGTGCCAGCAGTTTCGGACAGTCCCGTTACAGCGAGCAGTACTTC.

This clonotype has a count of ten or more. This sequence joins TRBV30 and TRBJ1-2, with D hard to call. Trimming took off 4 bases at V and 7 bases at J, with 16 bases between the two ends. In germline, CDR1 is GTSNPN, CDR2 SVGIG (reference sequence). CDR3 length equals 13 residues. The CDR3 DNA reads as TGTGCCTGGACCGGTAGGGTTGAGGGTGGCTACACCTTC. It translates to CAWTGRVEGGYTF.

This clonotype came up a few times. This rearrangement joins TRBV24-1 to TRBJ2-4; 9 bases align to TRBD1. Per the germline V gene, CDR1 is KGHDR and CDR2 is SFDVKD. Trimming cost V 9 bases and J 1 base; bases outside gene matches: 3. The CDR3 sequence is 14 residues long. The CDR3: CATSDRGAKNIQYF. As DNA, the CDR3 is TGTGCCACCTCGGACAGGGGCGCCAAAAACATTCAGTACTTC.